The 20 T cell receptor beta chains listed next were all sequenced from one sample in a study of long-term antiretroviral therapy in people with HIV. Researchers ran immunoSEQ v3.0 at survey level. Assay: immunoSEQ multiplex PCR; the TCRdb copy retains only in-frame clones and omits some. Of around 40,000 clones listed, around 94% were seen once; the top ten hold 3.6%. This specimen consisted of unsorted PBMCs, obtained 4.1 years after starting antiretroviral therapy. The receptors originated from a woman between 45 and 65 years old with HIV.

The V and J genes are TRBV6-5 and TRBJ2-7, with D uncertain. Germline CDR1 and CDR2: MNHEY and SVGAGI. This CDR3 has 14 amino acids. V was cut by 0 bases and J by 4 bases, with 10 bases left in between. CDR3 nucleotides: TGTGCCAGCAGTTACTCGATTTCAGCGTACGAGCAGTACTTC. Translated: CASSYSISAYEQYF.

CDR3 sequence: CASSISGLAMYEQYF. The CDR3 DNA sequence: TGTGCCAGCAGCATCTCGGGACTAGCTATGTACGAGCAGTACTTC. V usage is TRBV11-2 and J usage is TRBJ2-7, with TRBD2 matching over 9 bases. The CDR3 is 15 residues long. J lost 4 bases, V lost 5 bases, and 9 bases had no gene match. The V gene's germline CDR1 is SGHAT and CDR2 FQNNGV.

V and J are TRBV14 and TRBJ1-2; tentative D call: TRBD1 (5 bases). Trimming cost V 1 base and J 4 bases, with 13 bases left between them. Germline V CDR1 and CDR2: SGHDN, FVKESK. This CDR3 has 15 amino acids. This chain's CDR3 is CASSQVPGRPYGYTF. The CDR3 coding sequence is TGTGCCAGCAGCCAAGTGCCAGGGAGGCCCTATGGCTACACCTTC.

This chain joins TRBV5-4 and TRBJ1-1; D not resolved. V lost 3 bases and J 4 bases, leaving 10 bases between the germline ends. CDR3 length equals 13 residues. Germline-derived CDR1 and CDR2 are SGHNT and YYREEE (reference sequence). As DNA, the CDR3 is TGTGCCAGCAGCTCCAAGGAGGGCACTGAAGCTTTCTTT. This translates into CASSSKEGTEAFF.

This clone was seen only once. V gene TRBV4-1 combines with J gene TRBJ2-3; 8 bases are a match to TRBD2. CDR1 and CDR2 (germline): MGHRA, YSYEKL. Trimming took 4 bases from V and 5 from J; bases not matched to a gene: 14. This CDR3 is built from 17 residues. CDR3 bases: TGCGCCAGCAGCCCCTCACCTCCCGGGGGGGCCATAGATACGCAGTATTTT. Translated, it gives CASSPSPPGGAIDTQYF.

This clone showed up just once. The rearrangement joins TRBV7-9 to TRBJ1-1; a weak D match, TRBD1 (5 bases). The CDR3 has 15 amino acids. Looked up from germline, CDR1 is SEHNR and CDR2 is FQNEAQ (reference sequence). V was cut by 5 bases and J by 5 bases, with 18 bases left in between. CDR3 bases: TGTGCCAGCAGCCGCCCCAGCCAGGGAAGGACTGAAGCTTTCTTT. It translates to CASSRPSQGRTEAFF.

The J gene is TRBJ2-7, the V gene TRBV9, with no clear D. Germline loops: CDR1 SGDLS, CDR2 YYNGEE. Between the trimmed V and J ends, which lost 4 bases and 0 bases, there was a span of 14 bases. The CDR3 contains 15 residues. In nucleotides, the CDR3 is TGTGCCAGCAGCCCTGGTTCTTTAACCTCCTACGAGCAGTACTTC. Its translation is CASSPGSLTSYEQYF. The full variable domain, its missing parts supplied by reference TRBV9 and TRBJ2-7, is DSGVTQTPKHLITATGQRVTLRCSPRSGDLSVYWYQQSLDQGLQFLIQYYNGEERAKGNILERFSAQQFPDLHSELNLSSLELGDSALYFCASSPGSLTSYEQYFGPGTRLTVT.

V usage is TRBV5-6 and J usage is TRBJ1-2; D gene ambiguous. Germline lookup yields CDR1 SGHDT and CDR2 YYEEEE. This CDR3 has 14 amino acids. V shed 2 bases and J shed 0 bases, with 8 bases lying between them. The CDR3: CASSLPRTNYGYTF. The CDR3 nucleotides are TGTGCCAGCAGCTTACCACGGACTAACTATGGCTACACCTTC.

The rearrangement uses TRBV2 and TRBJ1-3; tentatively, D is TRBD1 (5 bases). The germline gives CDR1 SNHLY, CDR2 FYNNEI. The CDR3 sequence is 14 residues long. V lost 0 bases, J lost 4 bases, and 7 bases lay in between. The CDR3: CASSEAGGGNTIYF. Written as DNA, the CDR3 is TGTGCCAGCAGTGAAGCCGGGGGGGGAAACACCATATATTTT.

J is TRBJ1-2 and V is TRBV6-6, with TRBD1 identical over 7 bases. The CDR3 loop spans 15 amino acids. CDR1 MNHNY and CDR2 SVGAGI come from the germline V gene (reference sequence). V lost 7 bases and J lost 2; bases outside the gene matches: 10. The CDR3 sequence is CASKRQGHGNYGYTF. The CDR3 DNA is TGTGCCAGCAAGAGACAGGGTCACGGGAACTATGGCTACACCTTC.

This chain links TRBV7-3 with TRBJ2-5; TRBD1 matches at 8 bases. The CDR3 is made up of 15 amino acids. In germline, CDR1 is SGHTA, CDR2 FQGTGA. Germline trimming cut 2 bases from V and 7 bases from J; bases unmatched to any gene: 9. In DNA, the CDR3 is TGTGCCAGCAGCTTAGTCCCCGGACAGGGCGGGACCCAGTACTTC. Translated: CASSLVPGQGGTQYF.

This rearrangement joins TRBV18 to TRBJ1-6; 11 bases agree with TRBD1. The CDR3 runs 15 residues. CDR1 and CDR2 from the germline V gene are KGHSH and LQKENI. V lost 5 bases and J lost 6; bases outside the gene matches: 3. The CDR3 spells CASSTGTGGNSPLHF. CDR3 bases: TGTGCCAGCTCAACCGGGACAGGGGGTAATTCACCCCTCCACTTT.

The table lists this clone with a few counts. The gene calls are TRBV13 and TRBJ2-7, with 9 bases fitting TRBD2. This CDR3 has 14 residues. Germline V gene sequence: CDR1 PRHDT, CDR2 FYEKMQ (reference sequence). J gave up 2 bases and V 8 bases, and 7 bases lay outside the gene matches. CDR3 protein: CASAYGGGAYEQYF. The CDR3 DNA sequence: TGTGCCAGCGCTTACGGCGGGGGGGCCTACGAGCAGTACTTC.

This clone was seen only once. This chain uses TRBV7-8 with TRBJ1-1, with D uncertain. CDR3 size: 16 residues. Trimming removed 1 base at V and 1 base at J, with 13 bases between. Germline V gene sequence: CDR1 SGHVS, CDR2 FQNEAQ. CDR3 sequence (DNA): TGTGCCAGCAGCTTAGTAACAACGAGTGGGAACACTGAAGCTTTCTTT. It encodes CASSLVTTSGNTEAFF.

In this sample, this clone turned up once. The V gene is TRBV5-4, the J gene TRBJ1-2; D may be TRBD1 (6 bases). V was pared by 2 bases and J by 3 bases, with 11 bases between. This CDR3 comprises 14 residues. The germline CDR1 and CDR2 sequences are SGHNT and YYREEE (reference sequence). The CDR3 loop is CASSLEPGDYGYTF. CDR3 nucleotide sequence: TGTGCCAGCAGCTTAGAACCAGGGGACTATGGCTACACCTTC.

The chain has TRBV10-2 and TRBJ1-6; D unclear. Germline CDR1 reads WSHSY; CDR2 reads SAAADI. The CDR3 has 13 amino acids. The V end was cut by 6 bases, the J end by 4 bases, with 7 bases between. The CDR3 reads CASRLDYNSPLHF. The CDR3, as DNA: TGCGCCAGCAGACTCGATTATAATTCACCCCTCCACTTT.

The chain employs TRBV7-9 and TRBJ2-7; 12 nucleotides align to TRBD2. Germline-derived CDR1 and CDR2 are SEHNR and FQNEAQ (reference sequence). This CDR3 region has 17 residues. V lost 5 bases and J lost 0; bases outside the gene matches: 8. The DNA for the CDR3 is TGTGCCAGCAGCCTACTAGCGGGGGGATTGAGCTCCTACGAGCAGTACTTC. It encodes CASSLLAGGLSSYEQYF.

This clone was seen only a few times. The chain has TRBV5-4 and TRBJ2-5; TRBD1 matches 7 bases. The CDR3 has 13 amino acids. V trimming: 2 bases; J trimming: 5 bases; junction bases outside the gene matches: 3. Germline loops: CDR1 SGHNT, CDR2 YYREEE (reference sequence). CDR3 DNA: TGTGCCAGCAGCTTCGACAGGGCGGAGACCCAGTACTTC. Amino acid sequence: CASSFDRAETQYF.

The V gene is TRBV11-1, the J gene TRBJ1-2; the D is unclear. Per germline, CDR1 SGHAT and CDR2 FQDESV (reference sequence). The CDR3 runs to 15 residues. The V and J ends lost 3 bases and 12 bases respectively, with 23 bases between them. The CDR3 DNA follows: TGTGCCAGCAGCTTGTCCTCTCGGTGGGTCACCGAGAACACCTTC. It encodes CASSLSSRWVTENTF.

The chain combines TRBV29-1 with TRBJ2-2; the D gene is possibly TRBD1 (6 bases). Deletions cut 7 bases from V and 4 bases from J, with 16 bases between. The germline gives CDR1 SQVTM, CDR2 ANQGSEA. The length of the CDR3 is 14 residues. CDR3 sequence reads: CSAAQGPVTGELFF. In DNA form, the CDR3 reads TGCAGCGCCGCGCAGGGGCCGGTCACCGGGGAGCTGTTTTTT.